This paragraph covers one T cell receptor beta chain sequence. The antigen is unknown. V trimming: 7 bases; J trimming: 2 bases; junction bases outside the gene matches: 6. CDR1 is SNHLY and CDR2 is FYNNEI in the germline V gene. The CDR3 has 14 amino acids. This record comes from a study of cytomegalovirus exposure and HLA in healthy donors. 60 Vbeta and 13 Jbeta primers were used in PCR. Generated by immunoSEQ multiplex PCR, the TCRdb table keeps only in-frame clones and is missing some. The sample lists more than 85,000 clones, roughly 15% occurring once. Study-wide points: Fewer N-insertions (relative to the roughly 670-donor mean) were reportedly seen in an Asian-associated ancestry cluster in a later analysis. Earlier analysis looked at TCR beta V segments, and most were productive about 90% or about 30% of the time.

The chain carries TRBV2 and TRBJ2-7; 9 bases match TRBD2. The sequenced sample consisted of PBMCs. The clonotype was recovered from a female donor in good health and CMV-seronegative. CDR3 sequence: CASTGGGVPYEQYF. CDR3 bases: TGTGCCAGCACTGGCGGGGGGGTACCCTACGAGCAGTACTTC.